Shown below are 7 T cell receptor beta chains from a single sample sequenced in a study of T cells in Graves' hyperthyroidism and ophthalmopathy. Amplification yielded TCR beta CDR3 regions, with RNA transcripts as the source. HTBI primers drove first-round RT-PCR of the TCR CDR3. TCRdb recomputed calls from the multiplex PCR reads with MiXCR, one row per CDR3 protein. Here the sample spans more than 350,000 distinct CDR3 sequences, about 18% being singletons. Sequences were obtained from blood. Receptors were obtained from a woman in her 30s with Graves' hyperthyroidism that later progressed to Graves' ophthalmopathy.

This clonotype was seen repeatedly, ten times or more. This chain connects TRBV28 to TRBJ2-7, with TRBD1 as a possible D gene (6 bases). The CDR3 is 11 residues long. Germline V gene sequence: CDR1 MDHEN, CDR2 SYDVKM. The V and J ends lost 10 bases and 8 bases respectively, with 15 bases between them. The CDR3 sequence is CATVIRGKQYF. CDR3 nucleotides: TGTGCCACCGTAATCAGGGGTAAGCAGTACTTC.

This clonotype was detected many times. This rearrangement joins TRBV5-1 to TRBJ1-5; 8 bases map to TRBD1. Germline CDR1 is SGHRS and CDR2 is YFSETQ. This CDR3 spans 15 amino acids. The junction had 9 bases not matched to a gene; V was cut back by 5 bases and J by 5 bases. CDR3 nucleotide sequence: TGCGCCAGCAGTTGGACAGGGTTAATGGATCAGCCCCAGCATTTT. Protein product: CASSWTGLMDQPQHF. The full variable domain, with the rest looked up from reference TRBV5-1 and TRBJ1-5, is KAGVTQTPRYLIKTRGQQVTLSCSPISGHRSVSWYQQTPGQGLQFLFEYFSETQRNKGNFPGRFSGRQFSNSRSEMNVSTLELGDSALYLCASSWTGLMDQPQHFGDGTRLSIL.

The genes are TRBV4-1 and TRBJ2-7; 7 bases line up with TRBD1. Germline V CDR1 and CDR2: MGHRA, YSYEKL. V shed 2 bases and J 0 bases; nucleotides not matched to a gene: 7. CDR3 size: 16 residues. For the CDR3, the DNA is TGCGCCAGCAGCCAAATGACACAGGGGCCCTCCTACGAGCAGTACTTC. Translation gives CASSQMTQGPSYEQYF.

This clonotype was seen ten or more times. The chain has TRBV5-1 and TRBJ1-1; 10 positions agree with TRBD1. Germline V gives CDR1 SGHRS, CDR2 YFSETQ. The CDR3 is made up of 17 amino acids. The junction had 9 bases not matched to a gene; V was cut back by 4 bases and J by 0 bases. CDR3 nucleotides: TGCGCCAGCAGCGGCGGGACAGGGGACGATATGAACACTGAAGCTTTCTTT. This sequence encodes CASSGGTGDDMNTEAFF.

This clonotype showed up just a few times. The chain has TRBV6-1 and TRBJ1-4; 8 positions match TRBD1. Unmatched junction bases numbered 5, after V lost 6 bases and J lost 5 bases. Germline V CDR1 and CDR2: MNHNS, SASEGT. The CDR3 length is 14 residues. DNA of the CDR3: TGTGCCAGCAGACAGGGGGGGGGCAATGAAAAACTGTTTTTT. Amino acids: CASRQGGGNEKLFF.

This chain uses TRBV4-1 with TRBJ2-3; D not certain. Germline CDR1 MGHRA, CDR2 YSYEKL. The V end lost 0 bases, the J end lost 4 bases, and 11 bases lay between the germline ends. The CDR3 has 15 amino acids. The CDR3 sequence: CASSQDWGRPDTQYF. As DNA, the CDR3 is TGCGCCAGCAGCCAAGATTGGGGTCGCCCAGATACGCAGTATTTT.

Many counts were recorded for this clonotype. The rearrangement links TRBV28 to TRBJ1-6; D remains ambiguous. The V end lost 5 bases, the J end lost 2 bases, and 10 bases lay between the germline ends. Per germline, CDR1 MDHEN and CDR2 SYDVKM. The length of the CDR3 is 15 residues. CDR3 region: CASSGEAPYNSPLHF. The CDR3 nucleotides read TGTGCCAGCAGTGGGGAGGCACCCTATAATTCACCCCTCCACTTT. The full variable domain, its missing parts supplied by reference TRBV28 and TRBJ1-6, is DVKVTQSSRYLVKRTGEKVFLECVQDMDHENMFWYRQDPGLGLRLIYFSYDVKMKEKGDIPEGYSVSREKKERFSLILESASTNQTSMYLCASSGEAPYNSPLHFGNGTRLTVT.